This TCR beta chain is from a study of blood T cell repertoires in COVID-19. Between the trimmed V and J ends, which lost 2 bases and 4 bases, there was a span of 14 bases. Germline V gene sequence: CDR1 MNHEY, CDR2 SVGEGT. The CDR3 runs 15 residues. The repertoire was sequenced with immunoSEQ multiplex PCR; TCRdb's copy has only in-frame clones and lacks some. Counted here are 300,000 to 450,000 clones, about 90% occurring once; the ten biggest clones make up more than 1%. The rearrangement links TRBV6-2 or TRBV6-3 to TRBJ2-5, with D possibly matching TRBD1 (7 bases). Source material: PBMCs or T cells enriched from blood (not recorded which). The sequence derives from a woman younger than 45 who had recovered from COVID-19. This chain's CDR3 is CASSYPGGRTETQYF. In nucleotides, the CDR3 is TGTGCCAGCAGTTACCCAGGGGGGCGGACAGAGACCCAGTACTTC.